This T cell receptor (beta chain) was profiled in a study of regulatory T cells in long-lasting Graves disease. Germline CDR1 and CDR2: PRHDT and FYEKMQ (reference sequence). The CDR3 contains 15 residues. With 2 bases removed from V and 0 bases from J, the gap between germline ends came to 10 bases. General study results and limits: With persistent disease, TRBV28, TRBJ1-2 and TRBJ2-5 were the favored segments. Owing to a sample size that was small, accuracy may have been reduced.

Ten or more counts support this clonotype. Its antigen is as yet unknown. iRepertoire HTBI primers and Arm-PCR of CDR3 regions built TCR beta libraries. One entry per CDR3 protein, called by TCRdb with MiXCR from the multiplex PCR reads. The profile covers about 380,000 distinct CDR3 sequences, with less than 20% appearing a single time and about 20% taken by the ten largest. The time point here: newly diagnosed GD, antithyroid drugs for less than 3 months. After RNA was extracted from PBMCs, the TCR library was made from it. Sequences were derived from peripheral blood mononuclear cells (PBMCs), sampled at new diagnosis, from a patient treated with antithyroid drugs. The sequence was obtained from a female donor with Graves disease. The rearrangement joins TRBV13 to TRBJ1-2, with D unresolved. CDR3 region: CASSLSGITNYGYTF. CDR3 bases: TGTGCCAGCAGCTTATCCGGGATCACTAACTATGGCTACACCTTC.